The clone carrying this T cell receptor (beta chain) turned up a few times. The CDR3 sequence is 13 residues long. Germline V CDR1 and CDR2: PRHDT, FYEKMQ (reference sequence). Trimming cost V 5 bases and J 10 bases; bases outside gene matches: 4. These data belong to a study of blood T cell repertoires in COVID-19. Study summary: From T cells, B-cell-depleted T cells, or PBMCs came the material, which was cDNA or gDNA.

Before being deemed recovered, Cohort 3 donors had two negative PCRs, clearance, or symptom resolution. Sequenced by immunoSEQ multiplex PCR; TCRdb stores in-frame clones only, minus some. The sample consists of fewer than 250,000 clones, 84% of them appearing once. The clonotype originates from a man aged 60-69 years who had recovered from COVID-19. The sequenced material came from PBMCs or T cells enriched from blood (not recorded which). The V and J genes are TRBV13 and TRBJ1-6; TRBD1 aligns across 8 bases. The CDR3 DNA sequence: TGTGCCAGCAGCCCGGCAGGGGGCTCACCCCTCCACTTT. Translated, it gives CASSPAGGSPLHF.